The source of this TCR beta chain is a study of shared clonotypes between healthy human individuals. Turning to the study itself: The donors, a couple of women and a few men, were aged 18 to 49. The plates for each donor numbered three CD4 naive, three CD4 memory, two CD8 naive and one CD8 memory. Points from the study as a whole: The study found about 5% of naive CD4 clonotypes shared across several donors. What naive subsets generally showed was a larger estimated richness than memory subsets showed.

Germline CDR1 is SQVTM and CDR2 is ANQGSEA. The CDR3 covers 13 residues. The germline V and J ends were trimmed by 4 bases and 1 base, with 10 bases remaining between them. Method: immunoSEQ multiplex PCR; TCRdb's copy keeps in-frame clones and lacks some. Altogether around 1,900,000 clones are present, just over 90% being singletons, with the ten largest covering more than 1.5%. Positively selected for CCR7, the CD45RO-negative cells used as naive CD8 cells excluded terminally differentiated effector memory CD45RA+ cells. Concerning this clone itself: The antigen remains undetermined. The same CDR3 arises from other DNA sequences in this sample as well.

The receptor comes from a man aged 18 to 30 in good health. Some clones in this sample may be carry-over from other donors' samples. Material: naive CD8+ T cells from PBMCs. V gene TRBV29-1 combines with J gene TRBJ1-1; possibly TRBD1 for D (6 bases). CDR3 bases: TGCAGCGTTGTCGGAGGGGGGAACACTGAAGCTTTCTTT. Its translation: CSVVGGGNTEAFF.